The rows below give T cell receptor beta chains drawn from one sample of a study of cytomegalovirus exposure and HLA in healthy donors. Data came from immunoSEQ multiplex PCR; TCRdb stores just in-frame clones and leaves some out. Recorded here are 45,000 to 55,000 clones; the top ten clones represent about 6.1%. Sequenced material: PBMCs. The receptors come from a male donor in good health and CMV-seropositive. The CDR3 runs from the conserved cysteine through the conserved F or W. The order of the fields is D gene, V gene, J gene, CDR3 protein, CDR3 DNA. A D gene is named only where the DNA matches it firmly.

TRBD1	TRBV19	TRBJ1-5	CATWDREYRNQPQHF	TGTGCCACCTGGGACAGGGAGTATCGGAATCAGCCCCAGCATTTT
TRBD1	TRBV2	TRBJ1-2	CASSPRTGVHYGYTF	TGTGCCAGCAGTCCACGGACAGGGGTACACTATGGCTACACCTTC
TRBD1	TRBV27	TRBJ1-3	CASSQTGGFGNTIYF	TGTGCCAGCAGTCAGACAGGGGGATTTGGAAACACCATATATTTT
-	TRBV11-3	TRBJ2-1	CASSVRGSSYNEQFF	TGTGCCAGCAGCGTCAGAGGGAGCTCCTACAATGAGCAGTTCTTC
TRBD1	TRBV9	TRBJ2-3	CASSPRTGDLDTQYF	TGTGCCAGCAGCCCTCGGACAGGGGACTTGGATACGCAGTATTTT
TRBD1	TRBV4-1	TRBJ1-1	CASSQTGRSNTEAFF	TGCGCCAGCAGCCAGACAGGGAGGTCGAACACTGAAGCTTTCTTT
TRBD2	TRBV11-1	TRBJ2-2	CASSPRGVTGELFF	TGTGCCAGCAGCCCGCGGGGGGTCACCGGGGAGCTGTTTTTT
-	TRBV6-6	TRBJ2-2	CASSQDYPRTGELFF	TGTGCCAGCAGCCAGGACTACCCGAGGACCGGGGAGCTGTTTTTT
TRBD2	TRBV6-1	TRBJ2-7	CASSEETSGTLGQYF	TGTGCCAGCAGTGAAGAAACTAGCGGGACCCTTGGGCAGTACTTC
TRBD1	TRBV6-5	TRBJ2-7	CASSPETGRRDEQYF	TGTGCCAGCAGTCCCGAGACAGGGCGTAGGGACGAGCAGTACTTC
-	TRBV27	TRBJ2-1	CASSFFETPERNEQFF	TGTGCCAGCAGTTTCTTCGAGACTCCAGAACGCAATGAGCAGTTCTTC
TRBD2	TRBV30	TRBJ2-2	CASLHRGSWGGLVTGELFF	TGTGCCTCCTTACATCGGGGTTCCTGGGGGGGACTAGTCACCGGGGAGCTGTTTTTT
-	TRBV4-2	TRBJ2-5	CASSLTGPQETQYF	TGTGCCAGCAGCCTTACAGGACCGCAAGAGACCCAGTACTTC
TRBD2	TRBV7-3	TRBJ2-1	CASSANAGDYYNEQFF	TGTGCCAGCAGCGCCAACGCGGGGGACTACTACAATGAGCAGTTCTTC
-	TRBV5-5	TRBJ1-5	CASSLGAPMEPQHF	TGTGCCAGCAGCTTGGGAGCTCCGATGGAGCCCCAGCATTTT
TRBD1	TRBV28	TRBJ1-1	CASRLPGQLNTEAFF	TGTGCCAGCAGGTTACCGGGACAGTTAAACACTGAAGCTTTCTTT
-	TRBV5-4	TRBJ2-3	CASSLASRGDTQYF	TGTGCCAGCAGCTTGGCTAGCAGAGGAGATACGCAGTATTTT
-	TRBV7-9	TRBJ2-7	CASSGGVPYEQYF	TGTGCCAGCAGCGGCGGGGTCCCCTACGAGCAGTACTTC
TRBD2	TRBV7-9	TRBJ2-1	CASSHGLAGEQFF	TGTGCCAGCAGCCACGGACTAGCGGGGGAGCAGTTCTTC
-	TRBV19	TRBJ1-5	CASSTLTGSNQPQHF	TGTGCCAGTAGTACCCTCACGGGGAGCAATCAGCCCCAGCATTTT
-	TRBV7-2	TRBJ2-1	CASSPSRNEQFF	TGTGCCAGCAGCCCTTCCCGCAATGAGCAGTTCTTC
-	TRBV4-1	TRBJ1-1	CASSSLWTEYFEAFF	TGCGCCAGCAGCTCCCTCTGGACAGAGTATTTTGAAGCTTTCTTT
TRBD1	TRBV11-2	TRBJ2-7	CASSSRGTGVLYEQYF	TGTGCCAGCAGCTCCCGGGGGACAGGGGTGCTCTACGAGCAGTACTTC
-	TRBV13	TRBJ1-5	CASSESFSNQPQHF	TGTGCCAGCAGCGAGAGCTTCAGCAATCAGCCCCAGCATTTT
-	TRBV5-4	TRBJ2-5	CASSPGGLWETQYF	TGTGCCAGCAGTCCGGGGGGCCTGTGGGAGACCCAGTACTTC
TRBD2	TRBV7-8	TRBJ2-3	CASSLGGLAMGQYF	TGTGCCAGCAGCTTGGGGGGACTAGCGATGGGGCAGTATTTT
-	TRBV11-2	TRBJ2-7	CASSPLLLGSTGEQYF	TGTGCCAGCAGCCCACTCTTGCTCGGCAGCACCGGGGAGCAGTACTTC
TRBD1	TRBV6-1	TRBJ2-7	CASSTDRLLYEQYF	TGTGCCAGCAGTACGGACAGGCTCCTTTACGAGCAGTACTTC
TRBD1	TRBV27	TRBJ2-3	CASSPQTGVHSDTQYF	TGTGCCAGCAGTCCACAGACAGGGGTTCATTCAGATACGCAGTATTTT
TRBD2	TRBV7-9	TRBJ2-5	CASRGTAGETQYF	TGTGCCAGCAGGGGAACAGCGGGGGAGACCCAGTACTTC